What follows are 30 T cell receptor beta chains derived from one specimen sequenced in a study of T cells after yellow fever vaccination. TCRdb analysed the 5' RACE reads with MiXCR anew, one entry per CDR3 protein. The profile shows hundreds of thousands of distinct CDR3 sequences, 9% to 15% of them singletons. The material sequenced was PBMCs, taken on the day of the yellow fever booster vaccination. All receptors derive from a man aged 30-40 years who received the YFV17D yellow fever vaccine.

The chain joins TRBV3-1 to TRBJ1-5; perhaps TRBD1 as D (6 bases). V lost 4 bases, J lost 7 bases, and 11 bases lay in between. The CDR3 loop spans 13 amino acids. Germline V gene lookup returns CDR1 LGHDT and CDR2 YNNKEL (reference sequence). The CDR3: CASSLRGRQPQHF. For the CDR3, the DNA is TGTGCCAGCAGCCTTAGGGGGAGGCAGCCCCAGCATTTT.

This clonotype was counted between two and nine times. This chain's CDR3 is CASSQGALAVYGEQYF. CDR3 in DNA: TGTGCCAGCAGCCAGGGGGCATTGGCTGTCTATGGCGAGCAGTACTTC. V usage is TRBV14 and J usage is TRBJ2-7; D is perhaps TRBD1 (6 bases). CDR3 length: 16 amino acids. Between the trimmed V and J ends, which lost 3 bases and 6 bases, there was a span of 21 bases. Looked up from germline, CDR1 is SGHDN and CDR2 is FVKESK.

This chain uses TRBV7-2 with TRBJ1-2, with 7 nucleotides matching TRBD1. From germline, CDR1 is SGHTA and CDR2 FQGNSA. The V and J ends lost 8 bases and 4 bases, in that order; junction bases with no gene match: 1. This CDR3 is 11 amino acids long. The CDR3 is CASGTAYGYTF. The CDR3 coding sequence is TGTGCCAGCGGGACAGCCTATGGCTACACCTTC.

Here the CDR3 reads CASSPGLADINEQFF. The CDR3 DNA reads as TGTGCCAGCTCACCGGGACTAGCGGACATCAATGAGCAGTTCTTC. The chain couples TRBV18 to TRBJ2-1; the match to TRBD2 covers 11 bases. From germline, CDR1 is KGHSH and CDR2 LQKENI. The CDR3 spans 15 residues. J lost 6 bases, V lost 3 bases, and 4 bases had no gene match. The full variable domain, in which reference TRBV18 and TRBJ2-1 provide the parts outside the CDR3, is NAGVMQNPRHLVRRRGQEARLRCSPMKGHSHVYWYRQLPEEGLKFMVYLQKENIIDESGMPKERFSAEFPKEGPSILRIQQVVRGDSAAYFCASSPGLADINEQFFGPGTRLTVL.

In its sample, this clonotype was seen a few times. The V call is TRBV7-9, the J call TRBJ2-7; 13 bases agree with TRBD2. From germline, CDR1 is SEHNR and CDR2 FQNEAQ (reference sequence). With V trimmed by 6 bases and J by 7 bases, 9 bases remained unmatched. There are 15 residues in the CDR3. The CDR3 DNA is TGTGCCAGCAGACCACCGGGACTAGCGGGATATGAGCAGTACTTC. This translates into CASRPPGLAGYEQYF.

The chain uses TRBV9 and TRBJ2-7; 7 positions agree with TRBD1. The CDR3 is 16 residues long. J lost 5 bases, V lost 0 bases, and 11 bases had no gene match. Germline CDR1 SGDLS, CDR2 YYNGEE. The CDR3 sequence is CASSVGNQGVLHEQYF. CDR3 sequence (DNA): TGTGCCAGCAGCGTAGGAAACCAGGGGGTTCTACACGAGCAGTACTTC.

This clonotype came up a few times. The CDR3 loop reads CASAYLERNPYNSPLHF. CDR3 coding DNA: TGCGCCAGCGCCTACCTAGAGCGCAACCCTTATAATTCACCCCTCCACTTT. The chain combines TRBV5-1 with TRBJ1-6; no firm D call. The germline gives CDR1 SGHRS, CDR2 YFSETQ. The CDR3 length is 17 residues. Trimming stripped 7 bases from V and 4 bases from J, with 21 bases between.

This rearrangement joins TRBV28 to TRBJ2-1; possible D gene TRBD2, 5 bases. Between the trimmed V and J ends, which lost 2 bases and 9 bases, there was a span of 8 bases. The CDR3 is 12 residues long. Per the germline V gene, CDR1 is MDHEN and CDR2 is SYDVKM. The CDR3 DNA follows: TGTGCCAGCAGTTTAGTTGAGGGTGAGCAGTTCTTC. Protein product: CASSLVEGEQFF. Combining the CDR3 with reference TRBV28 and TRBJ2-1 gives the whole variable domain DVKVTQSSRYLVKRTGEKVFLECVQDMDHENMFWYRQDPGLGLRLIYFSYDVKMKEKGDIPEGYSVSREKKERFSLILESASTNQTSMYLCASSLVEGEQFFGPGTRLTVL.

V usage is TRBV6-5 and J usage is TRBJ2-7, with 9 bases aligning to TRBD2. CDR3 size: 16 residues. V lost 4 bases, J lost 1 base, and 8 bases stayed unmatched. Germline V gene data show CDR1 as MNHEY and CDR2 as SVGAGI. The CDR3 loop reads CASSSPGSGGSYEQYF. In DNA form, the CDR3 reads TGTGCCAGCAGTTCCCCGGGGAGCGGGGGGTCCTACGAGCAGTACTTC.

This clonotype was picked up a small number of times. The chain carries TRBV12-3 or TRBV12-4 and TRBJ1-5; tentatively, D is TRBD1 (5 bases). The V gene lost 1 base and the J gene lost 5 bases, with 12 bases spanning the gap. The CDR3 has 15 amino acids. CDR3 protein: CASSLGAGIYQPQHF. The CDR3 DNA is TGTGCCAGCAGTTTAGGGGCAGGGATTTATCAGCCCCAGCATTTT.

This clonotype came up a few times. The gene calls are TRBV6-1 and TRBJ1-2, with no clear D. CDR1 and CDR2 from the germline V gene are MNHNS and SASEGT. Trimming took 6 bases from V and 7 from J, leaving 18 bases between them. The length of the CDR3 is 14 residues. As DNA, the CDR3 is TGTGCCAGCAGACCTACGCTCTCGAGCATTGGCTACACCTTC. Its translation is CASRPTLSSIGYTF.

The rearrangement links TRBV7-8 to TRBJ2-1, with D possibly matching TRBD2 (5 bases). The CDR3 has 16 amino acids. Per germline, CDR1 SGHVS and CDR2 FQNEAQ. With 8 bases removed from V and 4 bases from J, the gap between germline ends came to 21 bases. The CDR3 is CASFLGEGVIYNEQFF. Written as DNA, the CDR3 is TGTGCCAGCTTCCTGGGTGAGGGAGTTATTTACAATGAGCAGTTCTTC.

The gene calls are TRBV19 and TRBJ1-6; D gene ambiguous. Germline loops: CDR1 LNHDA, CDR2 SQIVND (reference sequence). V was clipped by 6 bases and J by 4 bases, with 7 bases between them. The CDR3 length is 13 residues. This CDR3 reads CASSVDYNSPLHF. CDR3 DNA sequence: TGTGCCAGTAGCGTCGATTATAATTCACCCCTCCACTTT. Full variable domain (rest looked up from reference TRBV19 and TRBJ1-6): DGGITQSPKYLFRKEGQNVTLSCEQNLNHDAMYWYRQDPGQGLRLIYYSQIVNDFQKGDIAEGYSVSREKKESFPLTVTSAQKNPTAFYLCASSVDYNSPLHFGNGTRLTVT.

The rearrangement links TRBV2 to TRBJ1-2, with D perhaps TRBD1 (5 bases). CDR1 and CDR2 (germline): SNHLY, FYNNEI. V lost 4 bases to trimming and J lost 0 bases, with 15 bases between them. The CDR3 covers 16 residues. The CDR3 loop is CASSAGEGSSNYGYTF. The CDR3 nucleotides are TGTGCCAGCAGTGCTGGGGAGGGGTCCTCTAACTATGGCTACACCTTC.

The sample holds a few counts of this clonotype. CDR3 sequence: CASSGQGYIQYF. CDR3 DNA: TGTGCCAGCAGCGGACAGGGGTACATTCAGTACTTC. The chain joins TRBV7-2 to TRBJ2-4, with 9 bases matching TRBD1. V was pared by 5 bases and J by 8 bases, with 1 base of the junction left unmatched. The germline CDR1 and CDR2 sequences are SGHTA and FQGNSA. The CDR3 is 12 residues long. Together with reference TRBV7-2 and TRBJ2-4, the CDR3 gives the full variable domain: GAGVSQSPSNKVTEKGKDVELRCDPISGHTALYWYRQSLGQGLEFLIYFQGNSAPDKSGLPSDRFSAERTGGSVSTLTIQRTQQEDSAVYLCASSGQGYIQYFGAGTRLSVL.

The sample holds a few counts of this clonotype. V and J are TRBV6-5 and TRBJ2-7; D call uncertain. The CDR3 totals 16 residues. Trimming pared 2 bases from V and 0 bases from J, leaving 14 bases between. The germline CDR1 and CDR2 sequences are MNHEY and SVGAGI. CDR3 nucleotide sequence: TGTGCCAGCAGTTACGGTCAGCTACTTAGCTCCTACGAGCAGTACTTC. This translates into CASSYGQLLSSYEQYF.

The table lists this clonotype with many counts. CDR3: CASSQQGKGTEAFF. CDR3 DNA sequence: TGTGCCAGCAGCCAGCAGGGGAAGGGCACTGAAGCTTTCTTT. The V gene is TRBV7-9, the J gene TRBJ1-1, with D possibly being TRBD1 (6 bases). The V gene lost 5 bases and the J gene lost 4 bases, with 14 bases spanning the gap. The CDR3 runs 14 residues. Per the germline V gene, CDR1 is SEHNR and CDR2 is FQNEAQ (reference sequence). Together with reference TRBV7-9 and TRBJ1-1, the CDR3 gives the full variable domain: DTGVSQNPRHKITKRGQNVTFRCDPISEHNRLYWYRQTLGQGPEFLTYFQNEAQLEKSRLLSDRFSAERPKGSFSTLEIQRTEQGDSAMYLCASSQQGKGTEAFFGQGTRLTVV.

This clonotype has only a few counts. V gene TRBV5-1 combines with J gene TRBJ2-3; D possibly corresponds to TRBD1 (5 bases). V shed 6 bases and J shed 4 bases, with 9 bases lying between them. The CDR3 is 12 residues long. Germline CDR1 and CDR2: SGHRS and YFSETQ. This CDR3 is CASTGLSDTQYF. Written as DNA, the CDR3 is TGCGCCAGCACAGGGCTCTCAGATACGCAGTATTTT.

V is TRBV19 and J is TRBJ1-2; a possible D gene is TRBD1 (5 bases). Germline V CDR1 and CDR2: LNHDA, SQIVND (reference sequence). V was shortened by 3 bases and J by 0 bases, with 11 bases between the two germline ends. CDR3 length equals 15 residues. The CDR3 protein is CASSIGTATNYGYTF. The CDR3 DNA sequence: TGTGCCAGTAGTATCGGGACGGCAACTAACTATGGCTACACCTTC. The full variable domain, in which reference TRBV19 and TRBJ1-2 provide the parts outside the CDR3, is DGGITQSPKYLFRKEGQNVTLSCEQNLNHDAMYWYRQDPGQGLRLIYYSQIVNDFQKGDIAEGYSVSREKKESFPLTVTSAQKNPTAFYLCASSIGTATNYGYTFGSGTRLTVV.

The rearrangement uses TRBV28 and TRBJ1-1, with no clear D. V lost 2 bases, J lost 7 bases, and 8 bases lay in between. Germline V CDR1 and CDR2: MDHEN, SYDVKM. CDR3 length: 12 residues. CDR3 residues: CASSLEGSEAFF. The CDR3 coding sequence is TGTGCCAGCAGTTTAGAAGGAAGTGAAGCTTTCTTT.

The chain employs TRBV12-3 or TRBV12-4 and TRBJ2-7; 7 bases align to TRBD1. V dropped 5 bases and J dropped 1; count of bases not matched to a gene: 5. CDR3 length: 14 residues. The CDR3 reads CASSTRQGSYEQYF. The DNA of the CDR3 is TGTGCCAGCAGTACTCGACAGGGTTCCTACGAGCAGTACTTC.

CDR3 in DNA: TGCGCCAGCAGCTTGGACGGGACTAGCGGGAGCGCCACTTATTTCGAGACCCAGTACTTC. This translates into CASSLDGTSGSATYFETQYF. V is TRBV5-1 and J is TRBJ2-5, with 14 bases identical to TRBD2. With 0 bases clipped from V and 5 bases from J, the junction kept 15 bases outside the gene matches. The CDR3 totals 20 residues. Germline V gene sequence: CDR1 SGHRS, CDR2 YFSETQ.

The rearrangement joins TRBV20-1 to TRBJ2-5; D gene unclear. Trimming removed 3 bases from V and 13 bases from J, with 18 bases in between. This CDR3 is 12 amino acids long. From germline, CDR1 is DFQATT and CDR2 SNEGSKA (reference sequence). This CDR3 is CSASIRRSRTYF. CDR3 nucleotide sequence: TGCAGTGCTAGCATTCGTCGGTCCCGAACGTACTTC.

The rearrangement uses TRBV5-6 and TRBJ2-1; D remains ambiguous. Germline CDR1 reads SGHDT; CDR2 reads YYEEEE. V lost 0 bases and J 2 bases, leaving 9 bases between the germline ends. The CDR3 contains 15 residues. The CDR3 loop is CASSLGPAAYNEQFF. Here the CDR3 DNA reads TGTGCCAGCAGCTTGGGTCCGGCGGCCTACAATGAGCAGTTCTTC.

V usage is TRBV5-4 and J usage is TRBJ2-7; D gene ambiguous. The CDR3 consists of 15 residues. V was trimmed by 4 bases and J by 5 bases, leaving 19 bases between them. Germline V gene sequence: CDR1 SGHNT, CDR2 YYREEE (reference sequence). The CDR3 sequence is CASSLATESWDEQYF. The CDR3 DNA follows: TGTGCCAGCAGCCTCGCGACGGAATCTTGGGACGAGCAGTACTTC.

This sequence joins TRBV20-1 and TRBJ2-7; 10 bases are shared with TRBD2. The ends lost 5 bases at V and 2 bases at J; junction bases unmatched: 9. The CDR3 extends over 15 amino acids. Germline loops: CDR1 DFQATT, CDR2 SNEGSKA (reference sequence). Here the CDR3 reads CSAFLTSGLTYEQYF. The CDR3, as DNA: TGCAGTGCTTTCCTGACTAGCGGGTTAACCTACGAGCAGTACTTC.

This clonotype came up a few times. J is TRBJ2-5 and V is TRBV2; D perhaps matches TRBD2 (5 bases). There are 14 residues in the CDR3. The V gene lost 1 base and the J gene lost 7 bases, with 13 bases spanning the gap. Germline CDR1 is SNHLY and CDR2 is FYNNEI. The DNA of the CDR3 is TGTGCCAGCAGTGAAGGGACCACACGGGGGACCCAGTACTTC. Translating gives CASSEGTTRGTQYF.

This clonotype occurred a few times. The genes are TRBV20-1 and TRBJ2-3, with TRBD1 as a possible D gene (6 bases). Germline assignment: CDR1 DFQATT and CDR2 SNEGSKA (reference sequence). This CDR3 is built from 14 residues. Trimming took 0 bases from V and 2 from J, leaving 9 bases between them. The DNA for the CDR3 is TGCAGTGCTAGAGAGGGACACCACACAGATACGCAGTATTTT. The encoded protein is CSAREGHHTDTQYF.

This clonotype showed up many times. The chain combines TRBV18 with TRBJ2-1, with 9 bases fitting TRBD2. The CDR3 spans 18 residues. V shed 9 bases and J 4 bases; nucleotides not matched to a gene: 19. Per the germline V gene, CDR1 is KGHSH and CDR2 is LQKENI. This CDR3 reads CASSPGRVAGVGYNEQFF. CDR3 nucleotides: TGTGCCAGTTCCCCCGGACGGGTAGCGGGAGTGGGTTACAATGAGCAGTTCTTC.

This chain links TRBV27 with TRBJ2-1; D may be TRBD2 (5 bases). Germline V gives CDR1 MNHEY, CDR2 SMNVEV (reference sequence). This CDR3 has 16 amino acids. The V end lost 4 bases, the J end lost 0 bases, and 13 bases lay between the germline ends. CDR3 sequence reads: CASSSFTGSSYNEQFF. The DNA for the CDR3 is TGTGCCAGCAGTTCGTTCACTGGGAGCTCCTACAATGAGCAGTTCTTC.